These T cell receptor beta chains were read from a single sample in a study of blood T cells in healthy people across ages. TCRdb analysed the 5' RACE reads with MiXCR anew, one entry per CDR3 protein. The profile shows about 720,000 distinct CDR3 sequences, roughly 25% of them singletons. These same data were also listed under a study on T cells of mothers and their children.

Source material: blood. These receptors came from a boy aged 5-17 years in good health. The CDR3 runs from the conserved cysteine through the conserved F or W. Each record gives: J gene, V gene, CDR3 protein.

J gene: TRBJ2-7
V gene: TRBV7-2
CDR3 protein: CASSLVSHEQYF

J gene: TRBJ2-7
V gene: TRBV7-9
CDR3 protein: CASSVQGYEQYF

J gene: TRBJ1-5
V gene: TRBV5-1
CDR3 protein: CASSPGEGNQPQHF

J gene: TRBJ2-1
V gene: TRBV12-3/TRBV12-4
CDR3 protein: CASIPGGAYNEQFF

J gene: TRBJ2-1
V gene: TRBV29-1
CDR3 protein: CSVELGSGAEQFF

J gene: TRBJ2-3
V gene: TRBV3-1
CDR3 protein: CASSRGTDTDTQYF

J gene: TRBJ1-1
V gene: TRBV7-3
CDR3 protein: CASSLHPNTEAFF

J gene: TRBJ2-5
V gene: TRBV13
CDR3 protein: CASSPGTSGGETQYF

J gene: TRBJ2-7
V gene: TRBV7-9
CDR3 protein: CASSPEGTTHEQYF

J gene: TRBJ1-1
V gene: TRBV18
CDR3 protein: CASSPRTEVNTEAFF

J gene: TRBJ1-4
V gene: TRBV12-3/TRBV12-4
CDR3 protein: CASSRTGGDEKLFF

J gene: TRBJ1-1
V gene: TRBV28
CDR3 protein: CASSLPTGGAGTEAFF

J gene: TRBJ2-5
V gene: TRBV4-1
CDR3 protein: CASSLRTSQETQYF

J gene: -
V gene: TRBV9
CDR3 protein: CASSADLLAGRHNEQFF

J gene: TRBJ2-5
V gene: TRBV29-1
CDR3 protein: CSVEERGEGTQYF

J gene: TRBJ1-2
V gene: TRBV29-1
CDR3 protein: CSVQGGDYGYTF

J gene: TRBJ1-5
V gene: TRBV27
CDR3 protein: CASSLGMHKQPQHF

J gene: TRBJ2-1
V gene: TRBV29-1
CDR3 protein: CSVRLAGVNEQFF

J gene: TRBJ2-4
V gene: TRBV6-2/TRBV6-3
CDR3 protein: CASTRRGQMDIQYF

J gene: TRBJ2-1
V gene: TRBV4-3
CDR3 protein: CASSRAAGDYNEQFF

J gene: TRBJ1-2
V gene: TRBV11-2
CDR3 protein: CASSLVAGHYGYTF

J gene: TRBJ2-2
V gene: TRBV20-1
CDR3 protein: CSARALAGHPAGELFF

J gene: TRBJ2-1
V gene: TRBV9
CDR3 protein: CASSPGASYNEQFF

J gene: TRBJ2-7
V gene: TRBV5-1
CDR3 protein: CASSLLDFTSKTILYEQYF

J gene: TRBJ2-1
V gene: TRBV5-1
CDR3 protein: CASSLDRSNEQFF

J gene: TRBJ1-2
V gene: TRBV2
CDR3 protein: CASRGQPYGYTF

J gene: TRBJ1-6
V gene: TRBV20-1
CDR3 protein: CSAAPGGGNSPLHF

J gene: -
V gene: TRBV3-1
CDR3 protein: CASSQGPGGSYEQYF

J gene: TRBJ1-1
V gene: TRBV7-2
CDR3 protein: CASSSPLVVEAFF

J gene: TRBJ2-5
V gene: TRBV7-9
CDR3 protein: CASSLVPGETQYF

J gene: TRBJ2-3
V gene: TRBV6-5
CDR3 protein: CASSYWQDSDTQYF

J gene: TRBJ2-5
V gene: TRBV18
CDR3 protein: CASSPISEQETQYF